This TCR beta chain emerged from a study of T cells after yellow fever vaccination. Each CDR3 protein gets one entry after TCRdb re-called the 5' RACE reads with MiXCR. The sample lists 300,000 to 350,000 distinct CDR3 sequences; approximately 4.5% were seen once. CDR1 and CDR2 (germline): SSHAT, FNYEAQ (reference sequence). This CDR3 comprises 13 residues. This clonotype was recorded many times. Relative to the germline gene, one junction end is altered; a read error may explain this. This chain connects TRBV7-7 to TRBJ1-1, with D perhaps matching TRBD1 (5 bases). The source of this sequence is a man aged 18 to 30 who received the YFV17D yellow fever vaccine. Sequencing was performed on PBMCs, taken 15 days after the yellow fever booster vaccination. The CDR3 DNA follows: TGTGCTAGCAGCCGGGACTTTTCCACTGAAGCTTTCTTT. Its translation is CASSRDFSTEAFF. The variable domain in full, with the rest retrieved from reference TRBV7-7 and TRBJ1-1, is GAGVSQSPRYKVTKRGQDVTLRCDPISSHATLYWYQQALGQGPEFLTYFNYEAQPDKSGLPSDRFSAERPEGSISTLTIQRTEQRDSAMYRCASSRDFSTEAFFGQGTRLTVV.